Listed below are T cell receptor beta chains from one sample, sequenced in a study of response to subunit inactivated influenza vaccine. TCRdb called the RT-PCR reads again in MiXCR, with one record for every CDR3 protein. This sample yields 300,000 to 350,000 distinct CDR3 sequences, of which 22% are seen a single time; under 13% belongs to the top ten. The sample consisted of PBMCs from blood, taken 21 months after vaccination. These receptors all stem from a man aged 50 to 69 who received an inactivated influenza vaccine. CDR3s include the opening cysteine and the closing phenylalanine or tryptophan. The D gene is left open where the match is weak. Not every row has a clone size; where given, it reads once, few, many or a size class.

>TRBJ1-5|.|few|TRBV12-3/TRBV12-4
TGTGCCAGCAGTCACCTCGGGACCGGGGGCAATCAGCCCCAGCATTTT
CASSHLGTGGNQPQHF
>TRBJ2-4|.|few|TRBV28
TGTGCCAGCAGTATTAGAGGAAACATTCAGTACTTC
CASSIRGNIQYF
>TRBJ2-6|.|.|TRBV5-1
TGCGCCAGCAGCGTAACAGGGACTGGGGCCAACGTCCTGACTTTC
CASSVTGTGANVLTF
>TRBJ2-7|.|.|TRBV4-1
TGCGCCAGCAGCCAAGAGGCCGGGTTGAGTTACGAGCAGTACTTC
CASSQEAGLSYEQYF
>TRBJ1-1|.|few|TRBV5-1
TGCGCCAGCAGCTTGGGCAACCGGGCTCAGAACACTGAAGCTTTCTTT
CASSLGNRAQNTEAFF
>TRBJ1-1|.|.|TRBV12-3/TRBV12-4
TGTGCCAGCAGTTTCCCACACACTGAAGCTTTCTTT
CASSFPHTEAFF
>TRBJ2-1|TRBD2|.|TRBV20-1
TGCAGTGCTCATCCCCGGGGGGGCTACAATGAGCAGTTCTTC
CSAHPRGGYNEQFF
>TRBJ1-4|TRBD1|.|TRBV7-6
TGTGCCAGCAGTTCCCCTGGGACAGTAGGAATTGGAAAACTGTTTTTT
CASSSPGTVGIGKLFF
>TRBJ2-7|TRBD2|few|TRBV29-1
TGCAGCGTCGCGACTAGCGGGAGCCTCTATAGCTCCTACGAGCAGTACTTC
CSVATSGSLYSSYEQYF
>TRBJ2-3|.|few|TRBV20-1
TGCAGTGCTGGAAAGACAGTTAGCCCCACAGATACGCAGTATTTT
CSAGKTVSPTDTQYF
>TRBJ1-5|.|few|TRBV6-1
TGTGCCAGCAGTGAAGACAGCCAGCGGCCCCAGCATTTT
CASSEDSQRPQHF
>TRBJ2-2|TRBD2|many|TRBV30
TGTGCCTCCCAGCGGGGTACCGGGGAGCTGTTTTTT
CASQRGTGELFF
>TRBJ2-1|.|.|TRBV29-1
TGCAGCGTTGGGGTGGGACCCCTCGCCGGCAATGAGCAGTTCTTC
CSVGVGPLAGNEQFF
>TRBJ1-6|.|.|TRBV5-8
TGTGCCAGCAGCTTGGTTCAGGGTTACTCACCCCTCCACTTT
CASSLVQGYSPLHF
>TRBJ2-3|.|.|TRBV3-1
TGTGCCAGCAGCCGCCACGCAGCGGAGACAGATACGCAGTATTTT
CASSRHAAETDTQYF
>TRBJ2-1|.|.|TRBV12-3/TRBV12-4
TGTGCCAGCAGTTTAGGAACGACTAGCAATGAGCAGTTCTTC
CASSLGTTSNEQFF
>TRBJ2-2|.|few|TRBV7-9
TGTGCCAGCAGCTCAAGAGACAGAAACACCGGGGAGCTGTTTTTT
CASSSRDRNTGELFF
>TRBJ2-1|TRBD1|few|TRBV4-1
TGCGCCAGCAGCCAAGATAAGAGGACAGGGGGCTGGCGGGAGACCTACAATGAGCAGTTCTTC
CASSQDKRTGGWRETYNEQFF
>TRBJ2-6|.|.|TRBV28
TGTGCCAGCAGTTTACCGGGGACTGGGGCCAACGTCCTGACTTTC
CASSLPGTGANVLTF
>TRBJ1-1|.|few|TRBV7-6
TGTGCCAGCAGCGAGGGTACGTTCAACACTGAAGCTTTCTTT
CASSEGTFNTEAFF
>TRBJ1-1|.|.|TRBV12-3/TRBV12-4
TGTGCCAGCACCCCCTCACCTATGGGAGCTTTCTTT
CASTPSPMGAFF
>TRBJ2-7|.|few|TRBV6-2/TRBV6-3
TGTGCCAGCAAGCAACGCGGTGTTTTATACGAGCAGTACTTC
CASKQRGVLYEQYF
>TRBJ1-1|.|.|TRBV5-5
TGTGCCAGCAGCTTCGGCAGGGTGAACACTGAAGCTTTCTTT
CASSFGRVNTEAFF
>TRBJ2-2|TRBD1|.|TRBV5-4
TGTGCCAGCAGCCACGTCGACAGGGCCGGGGAGCTGTTTTTT
CASSHVDRAGELFF
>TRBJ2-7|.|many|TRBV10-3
TGTGCCATCAGTGAATGGGGGACAACTTACGAGCAGTACTTC
CAISEWGTTYEQYF
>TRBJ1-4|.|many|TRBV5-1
TGCGCCAGCAGCTTGGATTCCGAAGGTGGAAAACTGTTTTTT
CASSLDSEGGKLFF
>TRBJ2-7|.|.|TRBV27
TGTGCCAGCAGTCCACTTACTTACTCCTACGAGCAGTACTTC
CASSPLTYSYEQYF
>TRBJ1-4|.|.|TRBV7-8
TGTGCCAGCAGCTTACCCTCCCGCCCACTGTTTTTT
CASSLPSRPLFF
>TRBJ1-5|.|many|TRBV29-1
TGCAGCGTTGGACAGGCGGGCAATCAGCCCCAGCATTTT
CSVGQAGNQPQHF